What follows are 25 T cell receptor beta chains derived from one specimen sequenced in a study of T cell repertoires in cytomegalovirus infection. TCRdb re-analysed the reads in MiXCR, keeping a single row per CDR3 protein. The sample lists hundreds of thousands of distinct CDR3 sequences; roughly 42% were seen once. Their specific antigens are unknown. Here the sequenced sample was cultured PBMCs, taken from culture after CMV antigen stimulation. The receptors were sampled from a human donor in good health (CMV status not recorded). Some clones in this sample may be carry-over from other donors' samples.

The V call is TRBV28, the J call TRBJ1-5, with D unresolved. Trimming stripped 6 bases from V and 4 bases from J, with 19 bases between. CDR3 length: 16 amino acids. Germline loops: CDR1 MDHEN, CDR2 SYDVKM. In DNA form, the CDR3 reads TGTGCCAGCAGCTCCCTCCCTTGGGAGAGAAATCAGCCCCAGCATTTT. It codes for CASSSLPWERNQPQHF.

The V and J genes are TRBV6-1 and TRBJ1-1; D unresolved. The CDR3 runs 15 residues. V was clipped by 6 bases and J by 1 base, with 15 bases between them. The V gene's germline CDR1 is MNHNS and CDR2 SASEGT. CDR3 loop: CASSPDGLSNTEAFF. The CDR3 DNA reads TGTGCCAGCAGCCCTGACGGACTCTCGAACACTGAAGCTTTCTTT.

The gene calls are TRBV7-8 and TRBJ2-7; 9 nucleotides line up with TRBD2. Trimming cost V 1 base and J 1 base; bases outside gene matches: 5. CDR3 length: 16 amino acids. Germline CDR1 reads SGHVS; CDR2 reads FQNEAQ. This chain's CDR3 is CASSLGGSGSSYEQYF. The CDR3 DNA reads TGTGCCAGCAGCTTAGGGGGTAGCGGGAGTTCCTACGAGCAGTACTTC.

This chain connects TRBV6-6 to TRBJ2-7; D is uncertain. V was pared by 5 bases and J by 1 base, with 12 bases between. The CDR3 runs 14 residues. CDR1 MNHNY and CDR2 SVGAGI come from the germline V gene (reference sequence). The CDR3 protein is CASSPSPDSYEQYF. CDR3 DNA: TGTGCCAGCAGTCCTAGTCCGGATTCCTACGAGCAGTACTTC.

The chain recombines TRBV7-2 with TRBJ2-7, with 9 positions matching TRBD2. CDR1 and CDR2 (germline): SGHTA, FQGNSA. CDR3 length: 14 residues. V dropped 6 bases and J dropped 5; count of bases not matched to a gene: 8. The DNA for the CDR3 is TGTGCCAGCAGTCCCGTAGCGGGAGTGAACGAGCAGTACTTC. It specifies CASSPVAGVNEQYF.

The rearrangement uses TRBV5-6 and TRBJ1-5; 7 bases agree with TRBD1. CDR3 length: 16 amino acids. V lost 4 bases to trimming and J lost 9 bases; unmatched junction nucleotides: 16. Germline V gene sequence: CDR1 SGHDT, CDR2 YYEEEE. The CDR3 DNA reads TGTGCCAGCAGCCAGGGGGGATTGCAGGCCATTTGGCCCCAGCATTTT. This gives the protein CASSQGGLQAIWPQHF.

The V gene is TRBV12-5, the J gene TRBJ1-5; possibly TRBD1 for D (5 bases). CDR1 is LGHNT, CDR2 FRNRAP, per germline. This CDR3 is built from 13 residues. Deletions cut 6 bases from V and 5 bases from J, with 11 bases between. Written as DNA, the CDR3 is TGTGCTAGTGGAACCGGGACGGATCAGCCCCAGCATTTT. Translated: CASGTGTDQPQHF.

This sequence joins TRBV20-1 and TRBJ2-5, with D perhaps matching TRBD1 or TRBD2 (5 bases each). Germline CDR1 and CDR2: DFQATT and SNEGSKA (reference sequence). The CDR3 covers 14 residues. Trimming removed 0 bases at V and 2 bases at J, with 10 bases between. CDR3 nucleotide sequence: TGCAGTGCTAGAGATAGTGGGGGTCAAGAGACCCAGTACTTC. Its protein is CSARDSGGQETQYF.

The V gene is TRBV7-4, the J gene TRBJ1-3; D not certain. Germline V CDR1 and CDR2: SGHVT, SQSDAQ. The CDR3 contains 15 residues. V was cut by 3 bases and J by 4 bases, with 13 bases left in between. For the CDR3, the DNA is TGTGCCAGCAGCTTGGTGGCTAGGCCAGGAAACACCATATATTTT. It codes for CASSLVARPGNTIYF.

This clonotype was seen repeatedly, ten times or more. This chain connects TRBV11-2 to TRBJ1-1, with D perhaps matching TRBD1 (6 bases). V was pared by 4 bases and J by 3 bases, with 30 bases between. CDR3 size: 20 residues. Germline assignment: CDR1 SGHAT and CDR2 FQNNGV. CDR3 amino acids: CASSSAETLGAIMRDTEAFF. The CDR3 bases are TGTGCCAGCAGCTCTGCAGAAACCTTGGGGGCCATAATGCGAGACACTGAAGCTTTCTTT.

The chain links TRBV6-2 or TRBV6-3 to TRBJ1-5, with no clear D. V dropped 3 bases and J dropped 4 bases, with 10 bases sitting between them. The CDR3 has 14 amino acids. Germline V gives CDR1 MNHEY, CDR2 SVGEGT. The CDR3 is CASSYAGLNQPQHF. The CDR3 DNA reads TGTGCCAGCAGTTATGCAGGACTAAATCAGCCCCAGCATTTT.

The V gene is TRBV5-4, the J gene TRBJ2-2; no clear D gene. The CDR3 has 13 amino acids. The V gene lost 0 bases and the J gene lost 6 bases, with 6 bases spanning the gap. Looked up from germline, CDR1 is SGHNT and CDR2 is YYREEE (reference sequence). CDR3 nucleotides: TGTGCCAGCAGCTTGGCCCGCGCCGGGGAGCTGTTTTTT. Translation gives CASSLARAGELFF.

The chain employs TRBV12-3 or TRBV12-4 and TRBJ2-1, with 9 bases aligning to TRBD2. The ends lost 4 bases at V and 6 bases at J; junction bases unmatched: 4. The CDR3 is 14 residues long. The CDR3: CASSYSGRFNEQFF. The CDR3 nucleotides are TGTGCCAGCAGTTATAGCGGGAGATTCAATGAGCAGTTCTTC.

This clonotype showed up many times. The chain employs TRBV7-6 and TRBJ1-5; D is ambiguous. The CDR3 extends over 17 amino acids. From germline, CDR1 is SGHVS and CDR2 FNYEAQ. V dropped 5 bases and J dropped 2 bases, with 19 bases sitting between them. CDR3 DNA: TGTGCCAGCAGCCACCTCCCGCAGGTCTTCGGCAATCAGCCCCAGCATTTT. Protein product: CASSHLPQVFGNQPQHF. Complete variable domain (other parts from reference TRBV7-6 and TRBJ1-5): GAGVSQSPRYKVTKRGQDVALRCDPISGHVSLYWYRQALGQGPEFLTYFNYEAQQDKSGLPNDRFSAERPEGSISTLTIQRTEQRDSAMYRCASSHLPQVFGNQPQHFGDGTRLSIL.

The chain employs TRBV7-4 and TRBJ2-1; D not certain. The CDR3 sequence is 11 residues long. In germline, CDR1 is SGHVT, CDR2 SQSDAQ. V lost 3 bases to trimming and J lost 10 bases, with 7 bases between them. The CDR3 sequence is CASSLGQEQFF. CDR3 nucleotide sequence: TGTGCCAGCAGCTTGGGCCAAGAGCAGTTCTTC.

V usage is TRBV5-4 and J usage is TRBJ1-3; the D gene is possibly TRBD1 (6 bases). The V and J ends lost 0 bases and 4 bases respectively, with 14 bases between them. CDR3 length: 16 residues. Germline V gives CDR1 SGHNT, CDR2 YYREEE (reference sequence). CDR3 sequence (DNA): TGTGCCAGCAGCTTGGGGGGGACATTCGAAGGAAACACCATATATTTT. Protein product: CASSLGGTFEGNTIYF. Drawing the rest from reference TRBV5-4 and TRBJ1-3, the complete variable domain is ETGVTQSPTHLIKTRGQQVTLRCSSQSGHNTVSWYQQALGQGPQFIFQYYREEENGRGNFPPRFSGLQFPNYSSELNVNALELDDSALYLCASSLGGTFEGNTIYFGEGSWLTVV.

A word on this clonotype: This likely comes from a read error, as the CDR3 has no conserved phenylalanine or tryptophan at its end. V is TRBV7-2 and J is TRBJ1-6; perhaps TRBD1 as D (5 bases). Looked up from germline, CDR1 is SGHTA and CDR2 is FQGNSA. V lost 4 bases to trimming and J lost 6 bases, with 25 bases between them. The CDR3 loop spans 19 amino acids. The CDR3 bases are TGTGCCAGCAGCTCTTCTTGGGGGTTAGGGATTCGGAGTAATTCACCCCTCCACTCT. Translated, it gives CASSSSWGLGIRSNSPLHS.

The rearrangement uses TRBV11-2 and TRBJ1-2; D is undetermined. Germline V gene lookup returns CDR1 SGHAT and CDR2 FQNNGV. The CDR3 runs 14 residues. The germline V and J ends were trimmed by 2 bases and 5 bases, with 12 bases remaining between them. The CDR3 DNA reads as TGTGCCAGCAGCTTAAACGGGCTAGGGTATGGCTACACCTTC. This codes for CASSLNGLGYGYTF.

The gene calls are TRBV28 and TRBJ1-4, with D uncertain. The ends were cut back, 6 bases at V and 6 bases at J, with 14 bases in the middle. Germline V CDR1 and CDR2: MDHEN, SYDVKM. The length of the CDR3 is 14 residues. CDR3 bases: TGTGCCAGCAGACAACAGAAGGCGCATGAAAAACTGTTTTTT. Protein product: CASRQQKAHEKLFF.

In this sample, this clonotype turned up once. The V and J genes are TRBV12-3 or TRBV12-4 and TRBJ2-2; 12 nucleotides line up with TRBD2. The CDR3 consists of 14 residues. The V gene end was trimmed by 8 bases and the J gene end by 7 bases; junction bases not matched to a gene: 5. CDR3 residues: CASRTSGMNGELFF. The CDR3 nucleotides read TGTGCCAGCCGGACTAGCGGGATGAACGGGGAGCTGTTTTTT.

The V gene is TRBV18, the J gene TRBJ2-4; D is unclear. The germline CDR1 and CDR2 sequences are KGHSH and LQKENI. The CDR3 has 15 residues. With 3 bases removed from V and 0 bases from J, the gap between germline ends came to 9 bases. CDR3 DNA sequence: TGTGCCAGCTCACCGTACGTTGAAGCCAAAAACATTCAGTACTTC. It specifies CASSPYVEAKNIQYF. The entire variable domain, with the rest obtained from reference TRBV18 and TRBJ2-4, is as follows: NAGVMQNPRHLVRRRGQEARLRCSPMKGHSHVYWYRQLPEEGLKFMVYLQKENIIDESGMPKERFSAEFPKEGPSILRIQQVVRGDSAAYFCASSPYVEAKNIQYFGAGTRLSVL.

The rearrangement uses TRBV11-2 and TRBJ2-7, with 8 nucleotides matching TRBD2. The CDR3 length is 16 residues. The V gene end was trimmed by 6 bases and the J gene end by 0 bases; junction bases not matched to a gene: 10. In germline, CDR1 is SGHAT, CDR2 FQNNGV. DNA for the CDR3: TGTGCCAGCAGTCTACCCATAGCGGGGTACTCCTACGAGCAGTACTTC. Translating it yields CASSLPIAGYSYEQYF. The complete variable domain, with remaining parts taken from reference TRBV11-2 and TRBJ2-7, reads EAGVAQSPRYKIIEKRQSVAFWCNPISGHATLYWYQQILGQGPKLLIQFQNNGVVDDSQLPKDRFSAERLKGVDSTLKIQPAKLEDSAVYLCASSLPIAGYSYEQYFGPGTRLTVT.

There are a few counts of this clonotype. The chain links TRBV20-1 to TRBJ2-5; no clear D gene. Germline V CDR1 and CDR2: DFQATT, SNEGSKA (reference sequence). The V end lost 3 bases, the J end lost 5 bases, and 4 bases lay between the germline ends. This CDR3 region has 10 residues. CDR3: CSASAETQYF. CDR3 coding DNA: TGCAGTGCTAGTGCCGAGACCCAGTACTTC.

This clonotype appeared once. The chain has TRBV7-2 and TRBJ2-3; D unresolved. This CDR3 region has 15 residues. CDR1 and CDR2 from the germline V gene are SGHTA and FQGNSA. The V end was cut by 3 bases, the J end by 1 base, with 11 bases between. The CDR3 region is CASSFVRVGTDTQYF. Written as DNA, the CDR3 is TGTGCCAGCAGCTTTGTACGGGTGGGCACAGATACGCAGTATTTT. The whole variable domain, remainder taken from reference TRBV7-2 and TRBJ2-3, is GAGVSQSPSNKVTEKGKDVELRCDPISGHTALYWYRQSLGQGLEFLIYFQGNSAPDKSGLPSDRFSAERTGGSVSTLTIQRTQQEDSAVYLCASSFVRVGTDTQYFGPGTRLTVL.

The V and J genes are TRBV3-1 and TRBJ2-4; TRBD2 aligns across 7 bases. V shed 7 bases and J 1 base; nucleotides not matched to a gene: 10. Germline values: CDR1 LGHDT, CDR2 YNNKEL (reference sequence). The CDR3 totals 16 residues. The CDR3, as DNA: TGTGCCAGCACCCACTCGAACGGGGGGGCCAAAAACATTCAGTACTTC. Its protein product is CASTHSNGGAKNIQYF.